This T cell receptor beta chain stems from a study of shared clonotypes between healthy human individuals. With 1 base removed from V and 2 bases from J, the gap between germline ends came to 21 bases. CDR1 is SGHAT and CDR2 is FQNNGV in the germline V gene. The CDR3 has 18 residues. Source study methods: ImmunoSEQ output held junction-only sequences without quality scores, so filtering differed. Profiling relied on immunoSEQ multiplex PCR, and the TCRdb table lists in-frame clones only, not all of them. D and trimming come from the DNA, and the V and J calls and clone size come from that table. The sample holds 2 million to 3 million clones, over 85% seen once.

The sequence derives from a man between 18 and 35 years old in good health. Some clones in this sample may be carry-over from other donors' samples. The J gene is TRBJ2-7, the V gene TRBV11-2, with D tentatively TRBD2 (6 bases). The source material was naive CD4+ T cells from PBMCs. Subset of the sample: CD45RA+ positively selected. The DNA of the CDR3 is TGTGCCAGCAGCTTAGTTCCTATGGGGGGACGCAAGACCTACGAGCAGTACTTC. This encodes CASSLVPMGGRKTYEQYF.